The 17 T cell receptor beta chains presented below share a single source sample, sequenced in a study of blood T cell repertoires in COVID-19. The method was immunoSEQ multiplex PCR; TCRdb's version includes in-frame clones alone and lacks a portion of them. The data show about 22,000 clones, with roughly 84% seen just once and roughly 20% held by the top ten. Source material: peripheral blood. The source of these receptors is a man older than 75 with active or convalescent COVID-19.

This sequence joins TRBV18 and TRBJ2-6; TRBD1 might be the D (5 bases). Trimming pared 3 bases from V and 11 bases from J, leaving 23 bases between. CDR3 length: 17 amino acids. Germline V CDR1 and CDR2: KGHSH, LQKENI. CDR3 in amino acids: CASSPYLVRQGPDVLTF. In nucleotides, the CDR3 is TGTGCCAGCTCACCCTATTTAGTCCGGCAGGGCCCCGACGTCCTGACTTTC.

This chain links TRBV19 with TRBJ1-5, with 9 bases aligning to TRBD1. Losses at the gene ends were 6 bases for V and 5 bases for J; bases not matched to a gene: 8. The germline CDR1 and CDR2 sequences are LNHDA and SQIVND (reference sequence). CDR3 length: 15 residues. The CDR3 DNA sequence: TGTGCCAGTAGGTTGGGACAGGGAGTTCATCAGCCCCAGCATTTT. Protein sequence: CASRLGQGVHQPQHF.

CDR3 in DNA: TGCGCCAGCAGCCAAGATCGGACTAGCGGGCTCACAGATACGCAGTATTTT. Translating gives CASSQDRTSGLTDTQYF. The chain couples TRBV4-1 to TRBJ2-3; 11 nucleotides align to TRBD2. The CDR3 spans 17 residues. CDR1 and CDR2 (germline): MGHRA, YSYEKL. The ends lost 0 bases at V and 2 bases at J; junction bases unmatched: 4.

The V gene is TRBV5-5, the J gene TRBJ2-2; D unclear. The germline gives CDR1 SGHKS, CDR2 YYEKEE (reference sequence). V was clipped by 5 bases and J by 1 base, with 12 bases between them. CDR3 size: 15 residues. In nucleotides, the CDR3 is TGTGCCAGCAGGCCTCACGACTTGAACACCGGGGAGCTGTTTTTT. Its protein product is CASRPHDLNTGELFF.

This chain joins TRBV3-1 (or the pseudogene TRBV3-2) and TRBJ1-2, with D tentatively TRBD1 (6 bases). In germline, CDR1 is LGHDT, CDR2 YNNKEL (reference sequence). The CDR3 totals 16 residues. V lost 0 bases and J lost 2, with 13 bases in between. The CDR3 loop is CASSQDSGGLNYGYTF. CDR3 bases: TGTGCCAGCAGCCAAGATTCGGGGGGGCTGAACTATGGCTACACCTTC.

V usage is TRBV2 and J usage is TRBJ1-2; 7 nucleotides match TRBD1. The germline CDR1 and CDR2 sequences are SNHLY and FYNNEI. V dropped 4 bases and J dropped 4; count of bases not matched to a gene: 6. The CDR3 extends over 14 amino acids. The CDR3 loop is CASSVSQGGYGYTF. In DNA form, the CDR3 reads TGTGCCAGCAGTGTATCCCAGGGGGGCTATGGCTACACCTTC.

V usage is TRBV12-5 and J usage is TRBJ2-3; 9 nucleotides agree with TRBD2. The junction had 12 bases not matched to a gene; V was cut back by 6 bases and J by 2 bases. The V gene's germline CDR1 is LGHNT and CDR2 FRNRAP. This CDR3 has 17 residues. The CDR3 sequence: CASGQGQLAGSTDTQYF. The CDR3 coding sequence is TGTGCTAGTGGCCAGGGCCAACTAGCGGGTTCCACAGATACGCAGTATTTT.

This chain joins TRBV5-1 and TRBJ1-3; D is unresolved. This CDR3 region has 14 residues. Germline lookup yields CDR1 SGHRS and CDR2 YFSETQ. Between the trimmed V and J ends, which lost 4 bases and 4 bases, there was a span of 12 bases. The CDR3 DNA follows: TGCGCCAGCAGCGGAGGTTCGGGAGGAAACACCATATATTTT. Translated: CASSGGSGGNTIYF.

The rearrangement joins TRBV6-5 to TRBJ2-1; 9 bases align to TRBD1. The CDR3 covers 15 residues. J gave up 4 bases and V 6 bases, and 7 bases lay outside the gene matches. Germline assignment: CDR1 MNHEY and CDR2 SVGAGI. The CDR3 loop is CASSTPDRGYNEQFF. Written as DNA, the CDR3 is TGTGCCAGCAGCACACCGGACAGGGGATACAATGAGCAGTTCTTC.

The chain links TRBV5-5 to TRBJ1-2, with D perhaps matching TRBD1 (6 bases). This CDR3 has 17 amino acids. V dropped 0 bases and J dropped 2 bases, with 17 bases sitting between them. Germline V CDR1 and CDR2: SGHKS, YYEKEE (reference sequence). CDR3 DNA: TGTGCCAGCAGCTTGGCCTGGGGGGGCAGCCCGAACTATGGCTACACCTTC. Protein sequence: CASSLAWGGSPNYGYTF.

This clone was detected only once. At the DNA level, this CDR3 is encoded by other sequences in the same sample as well. The chain links TRBV15 to TRBJ1-5; perhaps TRBD1 as D (5 bases). Per germline, CDR1 LNHNV and CDR2 YYDKDF (reference sequence). This CDR3 is 15 amino acids long. V lost 5 bases and J lost 3, with 14 bases in between. CDR3: CATSGLGQVNQPQHF. The CDR3 nucleotides are TGTGCCACCAGCGGATTGGGGCAGGTCAATCAGCCCCAGCATTTT.

This sequence joins TRBV7-9 and TRBJ1-2; the D gene is possibly TRBD1 (6 bases). The CDR3 has 14 residues. Trimming cost V 5 bases and J 7 bases, with 17 bases left between them. Germline CDR1 and CDR2: SEHNR and FQNEAQ (reference sequence). CDR3: CASSPGGGRSGYTF. CDR3 sequence (DNA): TGTGCCAGCAGCCCCGGCGGGGGGCGTAGTGGCTACACCTTC. Together with reference TRBV7-9 and TRBJ1-2, the CDR3 gives the full variable domain: DTGVSQNPRHKITKRGQNVTFRCDPISEHNRLYWYRQTLGQGPEFLTYFQNEAQLEKSRLLSDRFSAERPKGSFSTLEIQRTEQGDSAMYLCASSPGGGRSGYTFGSGTRLTVV.

The chain is built from TRBV7-8 and TRBJ1-1; TRBD1 might be the D (5 bases). The germline CDR1 and CDR2 sequences are SGHVS and FQNEAQ. The CDR3 sequence is 18 residues long. V dropped 1 base and J dropped 12 bases, with 30 bases sitting between them. The chain's CDR3 is CASSLGLAVFLMGGSTFF. The CDR3 DNA reads as TGTGCCAGCAGCTTAGGTCTAGCCGTGTTTTTAATGGGGGGATCGACTTTCTTT. Based on the CDR3 plus reference TRBV7-8 and TRBJ1-1, the full variable domain is GAGVSQSPRYKVAKRGQDVALRCDPISGHVSLFWYQQALGQGPEFLTYFQNEAQLDKSGLPSDRFFAERPEGSVSTLKIQRTQQEDSAVYLCASSLGLAVFLMGGSTFFGQGTRLTVV.

The chain couples TRBV6-2 or TRBV6-3 to TRBJ2-1; no reliable D call. Germline CDR1 is MNHEY and CDR2 is SVGEGT. The CDR3 runs 14 residues. V lost 0 bases and J 9 bases, leaving 12 bases between the germline ends. The CDR3 DNA is TGTGCCAGCAGTTACTCGCTACCCGGGTCTGAGCAGTTCTTC. Translated, it gives CASSYSLPGSEQFF.

The chain uses TRBV6-1 and TRBJ1-5; tentatively, D is TRBD1 (6 bases). Germline CDR1 MNHNS, CDR2 SASEGT. Trimming stripped 2 bases from V and 12 bases from J, with 17 bases between. This CDR3 region has 14 residues. The chain's CDR3 is CASSEPTGPGYQHF. The CDR3, as DNA: TGTGCCAGCAGTGAACCGACAGGCCCTGGTTACCAGCATTTT.

This clone was observed once. V and J are TRBV25-1 and TRBJ1-2; D might be TRBD1 (6 bases). Trimming shortened V by 8 bases and J by 7 bases, and 17 bases separated the two germline ends. The CDR3 spans 13 residues. The germline V gene encodes CDR1 MGHDK and CDR2 SYGVNS. CDR3 in amino acids: CASGGRGSSGYTF. DNA for the CDR3: TGTGCCAGCGGGGGGCGGGGGTCGTCTGGCTACACCTTC.

This sequence joins TRBV18 and TRBJ2-5; a weak D match, TRBD1 (5 bases). CDR3 size: 13 residues. Germline loops: CDR1 KGHSH, CDR2 LQKENI. V was pared by 0 bases and J by 5 bases, with 7 bases between. In DNA, the CDR3 is TGTGCCAGCTCACCACCAGGGGCCGAGACCCAGTACTTC. Its translation is CASSPPGAETQYF.